This record concerns one TCR beta chain sequence. Its matching antigen is unknown. The CDR3 is 17 residues long. V dropped 2 bases and J dropped 0; count of bases not matched to a gene: 7. Per germline, CDR1 MNHEY and CDR2 SVGAGI. The authors carried out high-throughput sequencing of TCR beta. They applied it to CD8+ and CD4+ T cells obtained from blood. Random hexamers served to reverse transcribe roughly 0.45 to 1 ug RNA. In TCRdb, the immunoSEQ multiplex PCR reads were re-called with MiXCR into one record per CDR3 protein. The sample holds tens of thousands of distinct CDR3 sequences; about 95% are singletons and the top ten take more than 0.3%. This sample is drawn from a study of CD8 T cells in Susac syndrome. Whole-study results and caveats: The CD4+ T cell repertoire of patients with Susac syndrome showed no detectable clonal expansion.

The chain links TRBV6-5 to TRBJ1-5, with TRBD1 matching over 7 bases. The clonotype originates from a human donor with Susac syndrome. The specimen sequenced was CD4+ T cells from PBMCs. The CDR3 spells CASSYGIGTDSNQPQHF. The CDR3, as DNA: TGTGCCAGCAGTTACGGAATCGGGACAGATAGCAATCAGCCCCAGCATTTT.